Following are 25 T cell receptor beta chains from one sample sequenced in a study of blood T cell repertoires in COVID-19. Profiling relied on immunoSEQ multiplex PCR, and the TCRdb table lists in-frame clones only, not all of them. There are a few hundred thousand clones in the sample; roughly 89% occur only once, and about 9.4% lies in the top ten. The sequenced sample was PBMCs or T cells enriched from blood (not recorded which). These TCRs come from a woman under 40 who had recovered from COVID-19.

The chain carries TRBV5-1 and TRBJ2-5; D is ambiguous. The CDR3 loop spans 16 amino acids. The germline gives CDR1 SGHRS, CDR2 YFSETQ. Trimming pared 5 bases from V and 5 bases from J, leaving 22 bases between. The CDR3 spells CASSNTLGLQRETQYF. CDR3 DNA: TGCGCCAGCAGTAATACGCTCGGCCTTCAGAGGGAGACCCAGTACTTC.

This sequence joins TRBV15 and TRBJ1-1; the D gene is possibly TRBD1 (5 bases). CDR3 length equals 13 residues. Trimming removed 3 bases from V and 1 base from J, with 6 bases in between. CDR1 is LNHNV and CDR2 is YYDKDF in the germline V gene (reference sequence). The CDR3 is CATSRGRNTEAFF. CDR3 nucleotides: TGTGCCACCAGCAGGGGGCGGAACACTGAAGCTTTCTTT. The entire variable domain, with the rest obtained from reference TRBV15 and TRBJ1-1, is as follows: DAMVIQNPRYQVTQFGKPVTLSCSQTLNHNVMYWYQQKSSQAPKLLFHYYDKDFNNEADTPDNFQSRRPNTSFCFLDIRSPGLGDTAMYLCATSRGRNTEAFFGQGTRLTVV.

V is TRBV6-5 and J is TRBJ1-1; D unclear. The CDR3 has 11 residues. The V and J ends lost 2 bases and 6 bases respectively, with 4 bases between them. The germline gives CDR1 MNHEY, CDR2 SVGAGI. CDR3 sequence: CASSYHSEAFF. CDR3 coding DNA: TGTGCCAGCAGTTACCATTCTGAAGCTTTCTTT.

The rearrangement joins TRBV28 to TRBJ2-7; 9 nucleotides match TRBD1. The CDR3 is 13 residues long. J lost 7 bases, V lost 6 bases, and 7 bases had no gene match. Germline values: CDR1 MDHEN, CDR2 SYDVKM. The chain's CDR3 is CASRRTGETEQYF. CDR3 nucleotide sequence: TGTGCCAGCAGAAGGACAGGGGAGACGGAGCAGTACTTC.

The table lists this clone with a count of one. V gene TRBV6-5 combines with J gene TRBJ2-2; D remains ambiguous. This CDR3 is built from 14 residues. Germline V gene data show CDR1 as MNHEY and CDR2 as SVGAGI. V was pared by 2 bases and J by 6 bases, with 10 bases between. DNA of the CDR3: TGTGCCAGCAGTTACCTTACAGCCCCCGGGGAGCTGTTTTTT. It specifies CASSYLTAPGELFF.

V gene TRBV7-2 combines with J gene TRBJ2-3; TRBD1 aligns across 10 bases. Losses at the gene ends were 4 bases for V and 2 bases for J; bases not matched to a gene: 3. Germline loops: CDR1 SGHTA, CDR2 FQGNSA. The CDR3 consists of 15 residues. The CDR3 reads CASSSRQGATDTQYF. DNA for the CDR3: TGTGCCAGCAGCTCCAGACAGGGGGCCACAGATACGCAGTATTTT.

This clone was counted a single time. DNA for the CDR3: TGCGCCAGCAGCCCTAGGGGAAACTATGGCTACACCTTC. It is translated as CASSPRGNYGYTF. The genes are TRBV5-1 and TRBJ1-2, with D tentatively TRBD1 (5 bases). Trimming cost V 4 bases and J 2 bases, with 9 bases left between them. The CDR3 is made up of 13 amino acids. Per the germline V gene, CDR1 is SGHRS and CDR2 is YFSETQ.

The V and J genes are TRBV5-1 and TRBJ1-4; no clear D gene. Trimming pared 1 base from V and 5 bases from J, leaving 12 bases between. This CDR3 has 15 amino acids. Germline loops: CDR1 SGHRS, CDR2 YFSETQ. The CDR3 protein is CASSLSSQQNEKLFF. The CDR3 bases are TGCGCCAGCAGCTTGTCTAGTCAGCAAAATGAAAAACTGTTTTTT.

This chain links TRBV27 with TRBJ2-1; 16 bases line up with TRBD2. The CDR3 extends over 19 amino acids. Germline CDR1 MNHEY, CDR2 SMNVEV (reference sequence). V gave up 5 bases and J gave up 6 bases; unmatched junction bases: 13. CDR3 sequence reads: CASSQRPGLAGGGVNEQFF. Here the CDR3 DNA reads TGTGCCAGCAGTCAACGACCGGGACTAGCGGGAGGGGGGGTCAATGAGCAGTTCTTC.

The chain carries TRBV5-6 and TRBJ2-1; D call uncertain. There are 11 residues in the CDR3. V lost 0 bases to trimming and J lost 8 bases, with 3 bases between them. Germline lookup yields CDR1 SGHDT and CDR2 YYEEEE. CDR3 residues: CASSLDYEQFF. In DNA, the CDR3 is TGTGCCAGCAGCTTGGACTATGAGCAGTTCTTC.

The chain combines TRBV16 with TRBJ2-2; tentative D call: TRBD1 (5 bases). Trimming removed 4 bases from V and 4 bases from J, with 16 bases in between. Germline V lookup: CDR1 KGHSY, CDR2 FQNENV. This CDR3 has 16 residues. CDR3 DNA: TGTGCCAGCAGCCTATCGATAGCAGGGTCCACCGGGGAGCTGTTTTTT. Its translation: CASSLSIAGSTGELFF. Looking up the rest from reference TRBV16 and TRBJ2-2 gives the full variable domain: GEEVAQTPKHLVRGEGQKAKLYCAPIKGHSYVFWYQQVLKNEFKFLISFQNENVFDETGMPKERFSAKCLPNSPCSLEIQATKLEDSAVYFCASSLSIAGSTGELFFGEGSRLTVL.

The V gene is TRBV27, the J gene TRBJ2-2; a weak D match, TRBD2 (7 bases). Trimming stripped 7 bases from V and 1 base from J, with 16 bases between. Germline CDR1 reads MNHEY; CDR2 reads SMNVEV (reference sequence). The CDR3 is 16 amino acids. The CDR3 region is CASTSRRGRNTGELFF. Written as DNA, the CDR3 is TGTGCCAGCACCTCCCGGCGGGGGCGGAACACCGGGGAGCTGTTTTTT.

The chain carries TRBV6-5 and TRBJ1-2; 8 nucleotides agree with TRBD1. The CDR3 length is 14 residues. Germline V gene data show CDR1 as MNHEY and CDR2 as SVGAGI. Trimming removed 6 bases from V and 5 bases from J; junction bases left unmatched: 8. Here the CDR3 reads CASSPAGGAYGYTF. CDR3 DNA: TGTGCCAGCAGCCCAGCAGGGGGCGCGTATGGCTACACCTTC.

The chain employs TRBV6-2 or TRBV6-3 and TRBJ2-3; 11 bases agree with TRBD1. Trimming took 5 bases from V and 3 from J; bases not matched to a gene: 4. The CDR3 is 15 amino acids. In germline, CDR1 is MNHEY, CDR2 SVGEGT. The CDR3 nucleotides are TGTGCCAGCAGTAAGGACAGGGGGCTGACAGATACGCAGTATTTT. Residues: CASSKDRGLTDTQYF.

This CDR3 is CASSRGGFGEAFF. The CDR3 coding sequence is TGTGCCAGCAGTAGAGGGGGATTCGGGGAAGCTTTCTTT. The chain recombines TRBV12-3 or TRBV12-4 with TRBJ1-1, with D perhaps matching TRBD1 (6 bases). Trimming shortened V by 5 bases and J by 8 bases, and 15 bases separated the two germline ends. The CDR3 spans 13 residues.

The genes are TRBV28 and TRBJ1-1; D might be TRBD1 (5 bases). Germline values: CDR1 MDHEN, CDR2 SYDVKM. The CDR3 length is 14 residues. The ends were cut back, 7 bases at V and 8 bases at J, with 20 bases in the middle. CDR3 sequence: CASTETAGVKEAFF. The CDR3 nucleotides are TGTGCCAGCACCGAGACAGCGGGGGTCAAAGAAGCTTTCTTT.

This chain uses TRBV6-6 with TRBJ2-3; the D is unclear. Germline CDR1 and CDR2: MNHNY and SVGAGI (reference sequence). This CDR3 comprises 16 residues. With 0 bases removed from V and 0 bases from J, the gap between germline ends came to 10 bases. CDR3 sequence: CASSYSYTESTDTQYF. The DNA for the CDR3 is TGTGCCAGCAGTTACTCGTATACAGAGAGCACAGATACGCAGTATTTT.

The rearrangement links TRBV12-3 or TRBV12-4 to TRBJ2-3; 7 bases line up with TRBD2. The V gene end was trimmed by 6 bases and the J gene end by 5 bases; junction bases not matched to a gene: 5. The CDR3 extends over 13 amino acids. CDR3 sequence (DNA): TGTGCCAGCAGGCGGGAGTGGGGAGATACGCAGTATTTT. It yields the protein CASRREWGDTQYF.

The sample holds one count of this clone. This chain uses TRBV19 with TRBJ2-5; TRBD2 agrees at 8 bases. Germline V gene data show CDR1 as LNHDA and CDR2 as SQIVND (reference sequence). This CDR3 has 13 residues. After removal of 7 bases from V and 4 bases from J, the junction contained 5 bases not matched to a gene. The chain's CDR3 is CASTRGGRETQYF. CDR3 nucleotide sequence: TGTGCCAGTACCCGGGGGGGGCGAGAGACCCAGTACTTC.

The CDR3 DNA follows: TGTGCCAGCAGTCCCCTGGAGACCGGGGAGCTGTTTTTT. Encoded protein: CASSPLETGELFF. The chain recombines TRBV6-5 with TRBJ2-2; D call uncertain. The germline gives CDR1 MNHEY, CDR2 SVGAGI. The length of the CDR3 is 13 residues. With 5 bases removed from V and 5 bases from J, the gap between germline ends came to 9 bases.

Written as DNA, the CDR3 is TGCGCCAGCAGCTTGGAGGGGGAAACACCCCTCCACTTT. It is translated as CASSLEGETPLHF. This chain uses TRBV5-1 with TRBJ1-6, with D possibly being TRBD1 (6 bases). V shed 0 bases and J shed 11 bases, with 9 bases lying between them. Germline assignment: CDR1 SGHRS and CDR2 YFSETQ. The CDR3 is 13 amino acids.

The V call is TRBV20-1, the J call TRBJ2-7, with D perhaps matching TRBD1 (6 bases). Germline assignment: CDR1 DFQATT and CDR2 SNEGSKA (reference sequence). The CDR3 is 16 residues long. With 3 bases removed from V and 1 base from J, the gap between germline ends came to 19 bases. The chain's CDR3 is CSASPAGEQPSYEQYF. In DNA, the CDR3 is TGCAGTGCTAGTCCCGCAGGGGAACAACCTTCCTACGAGCAGTACTTC.

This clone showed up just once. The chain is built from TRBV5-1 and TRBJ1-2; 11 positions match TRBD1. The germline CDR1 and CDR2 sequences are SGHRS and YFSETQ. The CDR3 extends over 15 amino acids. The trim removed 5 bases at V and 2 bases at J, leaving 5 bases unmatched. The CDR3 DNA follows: TGCGCCAGCAGGTATGGACAGGGGGCCAACTATGGCTACACCTTC. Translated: CASRYGQGANYGYTF.

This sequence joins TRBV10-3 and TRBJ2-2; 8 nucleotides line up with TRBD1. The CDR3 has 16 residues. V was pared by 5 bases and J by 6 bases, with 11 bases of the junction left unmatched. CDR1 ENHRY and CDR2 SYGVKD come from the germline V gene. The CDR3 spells CAISPTGTGEAGELFF. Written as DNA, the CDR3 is TGTGCCATCAGTCCTACCGGGACAGGAGAGGCCGGGGAGCTGTTTTTT.

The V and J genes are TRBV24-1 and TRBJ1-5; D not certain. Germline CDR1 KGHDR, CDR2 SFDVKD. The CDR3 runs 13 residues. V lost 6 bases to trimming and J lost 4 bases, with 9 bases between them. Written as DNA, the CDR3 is TGTGCCACCAGTAAGCTCGATAATCAGCCCCAGCATTTT. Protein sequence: CATSKLDNQPQHF.